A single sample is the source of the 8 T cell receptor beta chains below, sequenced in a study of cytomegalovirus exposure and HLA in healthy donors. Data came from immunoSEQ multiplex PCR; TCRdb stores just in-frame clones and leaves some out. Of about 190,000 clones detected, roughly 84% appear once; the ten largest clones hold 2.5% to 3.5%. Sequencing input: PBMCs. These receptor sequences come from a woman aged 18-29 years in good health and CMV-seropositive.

The CDR3 sequence: CASSQDAGLAGGLTSTDTQYF. The DNA for the CDR3 is TGCGCCAGCAGCCAAGACGCGGGACTAGCGGGGGGCCTGACCTCCACAGATACGCAGTATTTT. The V gene is TRBV4-3, the J gene TRBJ2-3, with 15 bases identical to TRBD2. The CDR3 extends over 21 amino acids. J lost 2 bases, V lost 0 bases, and 12 bases had no gene match. Germline values: CDR1 LGHNA, CDR2 YSLEER.

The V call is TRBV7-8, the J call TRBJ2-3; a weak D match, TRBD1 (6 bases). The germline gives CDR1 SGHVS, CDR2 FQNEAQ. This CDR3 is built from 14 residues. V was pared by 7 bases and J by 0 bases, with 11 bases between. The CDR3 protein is CASIQGPSTDTQYF. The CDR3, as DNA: TGTGCCAGCATCCAGGGGCCGAGCACAGATACGCAGTATTTT.

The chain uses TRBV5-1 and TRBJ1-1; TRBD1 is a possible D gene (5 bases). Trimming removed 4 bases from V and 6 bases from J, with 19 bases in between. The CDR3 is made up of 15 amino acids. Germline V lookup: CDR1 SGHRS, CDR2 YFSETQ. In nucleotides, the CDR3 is TGCGCCAGCAGCACGGATTCTGTCCAGGGTCCTGAAGCTTTCTTT. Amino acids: CASSTDSVQGPEAFF.

CDR3 in amino acids: CASSPTGGKTQYF. The CDR3 DNA reads as TGTGCCAGCAGCCCAACGGGGGGGAAGACCCAGTACTTC. This chain links TRBV7-6 with TRBJ2-5; 8 bases match TRBD2. Germline lookup yields CDR1 SGHVS and CDR2 FNYEAQ. This CDR3 is 13 amino acids long. V lost 5 bases to trimming and J lost 6 bases; unmatched junction nucleotides: 5.

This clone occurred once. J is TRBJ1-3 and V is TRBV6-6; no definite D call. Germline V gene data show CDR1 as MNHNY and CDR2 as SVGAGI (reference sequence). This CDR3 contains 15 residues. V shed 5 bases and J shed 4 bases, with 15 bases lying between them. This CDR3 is CASSASVFRGNTIYF. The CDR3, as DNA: TGTGCCAGCAGTGCCTCGGTATTCCGGGGAAACACCATATATTTT.

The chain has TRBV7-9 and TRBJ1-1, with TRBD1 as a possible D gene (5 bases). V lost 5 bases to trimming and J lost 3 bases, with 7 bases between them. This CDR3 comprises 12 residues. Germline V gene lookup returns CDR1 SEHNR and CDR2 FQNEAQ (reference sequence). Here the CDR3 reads CASSRGDTEAFF. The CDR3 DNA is TGTGCCAGCAGCCGGGGGGACACTGAAGCTTTCTTT.

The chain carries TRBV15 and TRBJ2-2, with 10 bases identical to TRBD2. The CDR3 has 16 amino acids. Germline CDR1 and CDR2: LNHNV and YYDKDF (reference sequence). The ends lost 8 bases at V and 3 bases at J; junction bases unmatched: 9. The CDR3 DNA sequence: TGTGCCACCCGAGACGGACTAGCGGAATACACCGGGGAGCTGTTTTTT. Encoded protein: CATRDGLAEYTGELFF.

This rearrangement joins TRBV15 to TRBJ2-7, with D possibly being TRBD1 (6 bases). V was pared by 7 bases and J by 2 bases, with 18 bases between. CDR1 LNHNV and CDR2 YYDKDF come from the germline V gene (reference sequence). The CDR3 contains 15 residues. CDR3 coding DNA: TGTGCCACCATTGATGGTAACAGGGCCACCTACGAGCAGTACTTC. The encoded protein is CATIDGNRATYEQYF.